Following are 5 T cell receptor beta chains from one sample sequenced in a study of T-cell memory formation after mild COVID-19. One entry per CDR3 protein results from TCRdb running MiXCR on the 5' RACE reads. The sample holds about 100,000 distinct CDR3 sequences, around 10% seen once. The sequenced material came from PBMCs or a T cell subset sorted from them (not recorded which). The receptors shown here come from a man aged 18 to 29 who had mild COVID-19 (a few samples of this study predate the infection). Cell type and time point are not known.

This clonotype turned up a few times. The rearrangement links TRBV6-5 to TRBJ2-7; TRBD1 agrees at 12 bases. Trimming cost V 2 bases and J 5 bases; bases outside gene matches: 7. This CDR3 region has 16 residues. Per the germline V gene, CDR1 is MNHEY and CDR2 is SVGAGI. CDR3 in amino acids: CASSYAPGQGANEQYF. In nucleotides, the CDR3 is TGTGCCAGCAGTTACGCCCCGGGACAGGGGGCTAACGAGCAGTACTTC.

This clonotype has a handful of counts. CDR3 nucleotides: TGTGCCAGCAGCCCGACCCGGGACCGCTCCTACAATGAGCAGTTCTTC. This encodes CASSPTRDRSYNEQFF. The genes are TRBV6-2 or TRBV6-3 and TRBJ2-1, with D perhaps TRBD1 or TRBD2 (5 bases each). CDR3 length: 16 residues. V was cut by 6 bases and J by 0 bases, with 15 bases left in between. Germline CDR1 and CDR2: MNHEY and SVGEGT.

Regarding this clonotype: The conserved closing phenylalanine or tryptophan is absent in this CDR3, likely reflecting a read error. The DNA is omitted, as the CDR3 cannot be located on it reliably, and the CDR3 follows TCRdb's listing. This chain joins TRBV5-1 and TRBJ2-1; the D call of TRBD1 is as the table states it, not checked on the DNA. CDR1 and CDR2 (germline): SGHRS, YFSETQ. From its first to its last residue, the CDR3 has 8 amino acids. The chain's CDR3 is CASSYAGD.

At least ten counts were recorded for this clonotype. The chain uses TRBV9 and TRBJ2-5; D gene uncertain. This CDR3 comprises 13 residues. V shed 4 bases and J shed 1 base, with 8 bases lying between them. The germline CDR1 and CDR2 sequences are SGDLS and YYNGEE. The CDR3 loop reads CASSRTTQETQYF. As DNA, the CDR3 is TGTGCCAGCAGCCGAACTACCCAAGAGACCCAGTACTTC.

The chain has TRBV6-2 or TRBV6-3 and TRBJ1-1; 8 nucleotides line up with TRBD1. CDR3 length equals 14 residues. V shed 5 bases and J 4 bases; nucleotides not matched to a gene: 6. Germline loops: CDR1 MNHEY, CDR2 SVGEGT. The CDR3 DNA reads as TGTGCCAGCAGTCCCACACAGGGGGGCACTGAAGCTTTCTTT. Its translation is CASSPTQGGTEAFF.